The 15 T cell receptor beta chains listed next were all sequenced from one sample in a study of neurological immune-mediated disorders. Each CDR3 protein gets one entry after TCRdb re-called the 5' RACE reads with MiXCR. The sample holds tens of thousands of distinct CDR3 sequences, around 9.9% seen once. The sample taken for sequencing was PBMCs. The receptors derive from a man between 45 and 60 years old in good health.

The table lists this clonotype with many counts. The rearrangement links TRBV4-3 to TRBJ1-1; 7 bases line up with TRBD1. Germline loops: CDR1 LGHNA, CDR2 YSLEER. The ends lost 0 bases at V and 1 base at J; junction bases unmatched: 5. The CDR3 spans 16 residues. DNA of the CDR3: TGCGCCAGCAGCCAAGATCATGGGACAGAGAACACTGAAGCTTTCTTT. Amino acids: CASSQDHGTENTEAFF.

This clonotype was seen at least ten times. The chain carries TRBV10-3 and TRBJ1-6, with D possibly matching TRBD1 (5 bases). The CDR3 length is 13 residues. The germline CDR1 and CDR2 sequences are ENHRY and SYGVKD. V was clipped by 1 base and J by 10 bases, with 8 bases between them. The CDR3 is CAISELGASPLHF. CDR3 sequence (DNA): TGTGCCATCAGTGAGTTAGGGGCCTCACCCCTCCACTTT.

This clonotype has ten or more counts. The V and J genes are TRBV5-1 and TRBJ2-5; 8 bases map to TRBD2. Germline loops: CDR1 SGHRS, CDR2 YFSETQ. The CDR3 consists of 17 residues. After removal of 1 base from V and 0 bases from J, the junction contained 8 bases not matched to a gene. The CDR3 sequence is CASSLRGTSNNQETQYF. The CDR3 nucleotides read TGCGCCAGCAGCTTGAGAGGGACTAGTAATAACCAAGAGACCCAGTACTTC.

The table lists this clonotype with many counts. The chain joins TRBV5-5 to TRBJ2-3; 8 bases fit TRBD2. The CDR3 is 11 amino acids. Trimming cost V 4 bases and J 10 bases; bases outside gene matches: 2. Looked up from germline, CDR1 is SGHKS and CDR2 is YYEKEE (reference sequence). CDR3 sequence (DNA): TGTGCCAGCAGCCCCGGGGGGGCGCAGTATTTT. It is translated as CASSPGGAQYF. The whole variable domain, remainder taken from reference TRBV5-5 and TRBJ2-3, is DAGVTQSPTHLIKTRGQQVTLRCSPISGHKSVSWYQQVLGQGPQFIFQYYEKEERGRGNFPDRFSARQFPNYSSELNVNALLLGDSALYLCASSPGGAQYFGPGTRLTVL.

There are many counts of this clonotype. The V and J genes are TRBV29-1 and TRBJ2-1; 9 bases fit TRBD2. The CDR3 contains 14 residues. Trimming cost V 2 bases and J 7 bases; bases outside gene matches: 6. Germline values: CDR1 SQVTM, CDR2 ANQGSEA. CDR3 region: CSVERLAGVNEQFF. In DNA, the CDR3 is TGCAGCGTTGAACGATTAGCGGGAGTGAATGAGCAGTTCTTC.

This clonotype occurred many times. The CDR3 is CATSDFGGGRSSYNEQFF. In nucleotides, the CDR3 is TGTGCCACCAGTGATTTCGGAGGGGGGCGGAGCTCCTACAATGAGCAGTTCTTC. The genes are TRBV24-1 and TRBJ2-1; D assignment may be TRBD1 or TRBD2 (6 bases each). V dropped 1 base and J dropped 0 bases, with 15 bases sitting between them. The CDR3 has 18 residues. Germline V gene data show CDR1 as KGHDR and CDR2 as SFDVKD.

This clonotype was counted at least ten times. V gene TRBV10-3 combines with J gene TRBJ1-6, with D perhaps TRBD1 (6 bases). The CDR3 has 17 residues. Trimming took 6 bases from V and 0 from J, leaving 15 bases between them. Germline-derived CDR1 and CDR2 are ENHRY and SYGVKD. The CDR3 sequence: CAISEQGSSSYNSPLHF. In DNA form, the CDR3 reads TGTGCCATCAGCGAACAGGGTTCGAGCTCCTATAATTCACCCCTCCACTTT.

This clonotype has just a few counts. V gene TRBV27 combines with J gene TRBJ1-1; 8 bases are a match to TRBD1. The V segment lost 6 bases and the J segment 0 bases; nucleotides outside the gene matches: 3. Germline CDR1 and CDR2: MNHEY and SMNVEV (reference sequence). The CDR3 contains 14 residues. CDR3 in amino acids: CASRTGELNTEAFF. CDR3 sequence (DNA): TGTGCCAGCAGGACAGGGGAGTTGAACACTGAAGCTTTCTTT.

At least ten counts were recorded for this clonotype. The CDR3 region is CASKSGDWETQYF. CDR3 DNA sequence: TGCGCCAGCAAGAGCGGGGACTGGGAGACCCAGTACTTC. The chain recombines TRBV10-2 with TRBJ2-5, with 7 bases identical to TRBD2. Germline CDR1 reads WSHSY; CDR2 reads SAAADI. With 7 bases clipped from V and 5 bases from J, the junction kept 7 bases outside the gene matches. The CDR3 is 13 residues long.

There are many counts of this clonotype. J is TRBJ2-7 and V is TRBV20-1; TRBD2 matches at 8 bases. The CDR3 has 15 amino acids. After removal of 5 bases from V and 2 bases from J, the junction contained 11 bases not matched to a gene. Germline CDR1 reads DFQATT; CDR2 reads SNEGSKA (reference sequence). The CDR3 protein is CSAPRALAGTYEQYF. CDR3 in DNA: TGCAGTGCTCCGAGAGCCCTAGCGGGCACCTACGAGCAGTACTTC.

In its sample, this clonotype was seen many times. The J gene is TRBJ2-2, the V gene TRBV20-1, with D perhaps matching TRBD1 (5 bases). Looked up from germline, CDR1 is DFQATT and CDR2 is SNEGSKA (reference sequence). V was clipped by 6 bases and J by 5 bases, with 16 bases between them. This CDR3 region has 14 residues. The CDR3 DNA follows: TGCAGTGCCCCCCCGCCAGGGCGGACCGGGGAGCTGTTTTTT. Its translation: CSAPPPGRTGELFF.

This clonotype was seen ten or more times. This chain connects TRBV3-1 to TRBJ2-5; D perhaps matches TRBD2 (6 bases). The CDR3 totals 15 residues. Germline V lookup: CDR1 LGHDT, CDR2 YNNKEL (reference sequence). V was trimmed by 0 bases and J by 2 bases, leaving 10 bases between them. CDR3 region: CASSQEGGTQETQYF. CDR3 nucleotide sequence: TGTGCCAGCAGCCAAGAGGGCGGGACTCAAGAGACCCAGTACTTC.

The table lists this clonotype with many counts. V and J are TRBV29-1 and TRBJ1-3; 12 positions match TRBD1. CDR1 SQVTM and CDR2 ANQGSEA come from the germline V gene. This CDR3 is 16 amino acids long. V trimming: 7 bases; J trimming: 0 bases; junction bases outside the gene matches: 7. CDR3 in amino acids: CSALGQGATSGNTIYF. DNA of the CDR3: TGCAGCGCCCTGGGACAGGGGGCCACCTCTGGAAACACCATATATTTT.

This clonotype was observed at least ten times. As DNA, the CDR3 is TGTGCCAGCAGTTACGACAGAGTTACGAGGAGCCAGCCCCAGCATTTT. Encoded protein: CASSYDRVTRSQPQHF. This chain links TRBV6-2 or TRBV6-3 with TRBJ1-5; possibly TRBD1 for D (5 bases). The CDR3 runs 16 residues. CDR1 is MNHEY and CDR2 is SVGEGT in the germline V gene. Trimming took off 2 bases at V and 7 bases at J, with 18 bases between the two ends.

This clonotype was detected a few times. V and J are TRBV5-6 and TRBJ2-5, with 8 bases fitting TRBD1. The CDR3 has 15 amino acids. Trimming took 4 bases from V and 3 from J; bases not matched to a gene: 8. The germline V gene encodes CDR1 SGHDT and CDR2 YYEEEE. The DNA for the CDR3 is TGTGCCAGCAGCGGTAGACAGGGGAATGAAGAGACCCAGTACTTC. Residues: CASSGRQGNEETQYF.